This T cell receptor beta chain was found in a study of cytomegalovirus exposure and HLA in healthy donors. Overall study: A previous analysis identified approximately 110 million unique TCR beta sequences derived from roughly 180 million T cells.

Germline assignment: CDR1 MDHEN and CDR2 SYDVKM. The V end was cut by 4 bases, the J end by 4 bases, with 14 bases between. The CDR3 consists of 14 residues. PCR used 60 Vbeta primers and 13 Jbeta primers. Sequenced by immunoSEQ multiplex PCR; TCRdb stores in-frame clones only, minus some. The sample records about 200,000 clones, 70% to 90% being singletons. Notes on the study in general: A highly shared variant cluster was judged a likely technical artifact. After further analysis at a later stage, around 17,000 TCR beta sequences were associated with HLA alleles at 0.05 false discovery rate.

As for this clone: Its antigen is not known.

V and J are TRBV28 and TRBJ2-7, with a tentative D call TRBD1 (6 bases). Sequenced sample: PBMCs. The TCR sequence derives from a woman under 30 in good health and CMV-seronegative. CDR3 sequence (DNA): TGTGCCAGCAGTTCTAGGACAGAGCCATACGAGCAGTACTTC. Amino acid sequence: CASSSRTEPYEQYF.